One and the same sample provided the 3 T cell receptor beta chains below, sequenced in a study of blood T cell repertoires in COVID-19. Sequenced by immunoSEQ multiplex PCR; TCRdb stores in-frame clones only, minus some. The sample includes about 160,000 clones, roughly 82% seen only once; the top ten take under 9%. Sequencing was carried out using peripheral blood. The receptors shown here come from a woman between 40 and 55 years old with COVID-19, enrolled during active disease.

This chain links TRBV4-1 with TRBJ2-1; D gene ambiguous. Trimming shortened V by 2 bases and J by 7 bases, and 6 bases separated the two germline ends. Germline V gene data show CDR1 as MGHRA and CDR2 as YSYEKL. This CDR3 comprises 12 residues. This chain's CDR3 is CASSQPANEQFF. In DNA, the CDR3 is TGCGCCAGCAGCCAACCAGCGAATGAGCAGTTCTTC.

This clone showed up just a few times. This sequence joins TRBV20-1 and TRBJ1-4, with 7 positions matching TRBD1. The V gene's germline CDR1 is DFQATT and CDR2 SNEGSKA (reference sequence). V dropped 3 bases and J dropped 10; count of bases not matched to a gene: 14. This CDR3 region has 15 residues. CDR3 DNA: TGCAGTGCTAGTAGACCCACAGGGGCCCGTGGAAAACTGTTTTTT. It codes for CSASRPTGARGKLFF.

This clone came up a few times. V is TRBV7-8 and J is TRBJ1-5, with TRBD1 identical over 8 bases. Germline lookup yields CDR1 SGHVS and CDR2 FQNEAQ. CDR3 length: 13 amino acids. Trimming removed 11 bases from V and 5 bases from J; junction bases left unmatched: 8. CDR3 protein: CACGQGRDQPQHF. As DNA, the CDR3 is TGTGCCTGCGGACAGGGTAGGGATCAGCCCCAGCATTTT.